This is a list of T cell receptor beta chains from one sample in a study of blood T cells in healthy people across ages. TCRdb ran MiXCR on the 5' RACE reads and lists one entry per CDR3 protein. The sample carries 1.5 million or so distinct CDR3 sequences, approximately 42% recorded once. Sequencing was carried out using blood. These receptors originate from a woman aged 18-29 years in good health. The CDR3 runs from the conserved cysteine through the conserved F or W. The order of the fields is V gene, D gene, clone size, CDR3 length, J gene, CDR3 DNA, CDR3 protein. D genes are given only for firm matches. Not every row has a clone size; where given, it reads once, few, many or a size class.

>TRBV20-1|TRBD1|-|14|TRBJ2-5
TGCAGTGCTAGAGATCCCAGGGGGTTAACGGAGCAGTACTTC
CSARDPRGLTEQYF
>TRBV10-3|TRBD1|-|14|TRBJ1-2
TGTGCCATCAACGCCGGGACAGGACATTTTGGCTACACCTTC
CAINAGTGHFGYTF
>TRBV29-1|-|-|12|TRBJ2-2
TGCAGCGGTGGACAGAGTCCCGGGGAGCTGTTTTTT
CSGGQSPGELFF
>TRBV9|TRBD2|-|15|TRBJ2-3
TGTGCCAGCAGCAGGACTAGCACTGGCACAGATACGCAGTATTTT
CASSRTSTGTDTQYF
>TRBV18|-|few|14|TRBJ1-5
TGTGCCAGCTCACCTCGGTTTGGGAATCAGCCCCAGCATTTT
CASSPRFGNQPQHF
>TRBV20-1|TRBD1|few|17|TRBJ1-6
TGCAGTGCTAGTGGACCAGGGGGCCCTTCCTATAATTCACCCCTCCACTTT
CSASGPGGPSYNSPLHF
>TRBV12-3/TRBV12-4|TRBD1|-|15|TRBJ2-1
TGTGCCAGCAGTTCTCGACAGGGCTTGGGCAATGAGCAGTTCTTC
CASSSRQGLGNEQFF
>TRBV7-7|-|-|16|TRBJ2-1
TGTGCCAGCAGCTCACCAACGGACTATACCTACAATGAGCAGTTCTTC
CASSSPTDYTYNEQFF
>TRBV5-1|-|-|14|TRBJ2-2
TGCGCCAGCAGCTCCGGTTCGGGTACCGGGGAGCTGTTTTTT
CASSSGSGTGELFF
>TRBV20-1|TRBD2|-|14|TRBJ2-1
TGCAGTGCTAGAGATCTTAGCGGGAGCGATAAGCAGTTCTTC
CSARDLSGSDKQFF
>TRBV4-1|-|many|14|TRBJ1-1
TGCGCCAGCAGCCAAGAAAGGAGACAGATTGAAGCTTTCTTT
CASSQERRQIEAFF
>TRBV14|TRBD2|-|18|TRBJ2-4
TGTGCCAGCAGCCCCGGGACTAGCGGGATTCCGGCCAAAAACATTCAGTACTTC
CASSPGTSGIPAKNIQYF
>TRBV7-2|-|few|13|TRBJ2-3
TGTGCCAGCAGTTTTGACGTGTCAGATACGCAGTATTTT
CASSFDVSDTQYF
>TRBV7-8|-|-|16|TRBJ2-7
TGTGCCAGCAGCTTTTCGACAGCAAGCCCTACCTGCGAGCAGTACTTC
CASSFSTASPTCEQYF
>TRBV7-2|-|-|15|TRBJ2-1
TGTGCCAGCAGCTTAGGGGGGAACTCCTACAATGAGCAGTTCTTC
CASSLGGNSYNEQFF
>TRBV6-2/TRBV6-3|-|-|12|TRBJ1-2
TGTGCCAGCATGAAGTCTCCCTATGGCTACACCTTC
CASMKSPYGYTF
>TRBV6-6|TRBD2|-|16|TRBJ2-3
TGTGCCAGCAGTTACCTTAGCGGGAGTGGATCAGATACGCAGTATTTT
CASSYLSGSGSDTQYF
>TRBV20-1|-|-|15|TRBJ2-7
TGCAGTGCTAGAGAGGGGGGGGCAGCCAAAAACATTCGGTACTTC
CSAREGGAAKNIRYF
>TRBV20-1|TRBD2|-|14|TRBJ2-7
TGCAGTGCTAGAAAGCCGACTAGCGGGTACGAGCAGTACTTC
CSARKPTSGYEQYF
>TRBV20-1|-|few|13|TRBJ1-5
TGCAGTGCGGCAAGCTATAGCAATCAGCCCCAGCATTTT
CSAASYSNQPQHF
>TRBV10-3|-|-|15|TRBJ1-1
TGTGCCATCAGTGAGTTGCCCGGTTTTGACACTGAAGCTTTCTTT
CAISELPGFDTEAFF
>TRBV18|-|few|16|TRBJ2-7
TGTGCCAGCTCACTAAGAAGGGACACGAGCTCCTACGAGCAGTACTTC
CASSLRRDTSSYEQYF
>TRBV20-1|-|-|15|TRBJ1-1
TGCAGTGCTAGAGATGTGTCCTGGGTGGTGACTGAAGCTTTCTTT
CSARDVSWVVTEAFF
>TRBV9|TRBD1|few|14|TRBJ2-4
TGTGCCAGCAGCGCCGGACAGGTCGCAGGAATTCAGTACTTC
CASSAGQVAGIQYF
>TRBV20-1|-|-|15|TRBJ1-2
TGCAGTGCCCTCCCTTTGCAGGGGCGACTCTATGGCTACACCTTC
CSALPLQGRLYGYTF
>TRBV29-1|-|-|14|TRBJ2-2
TGCAGCGCACCACAGGGTACGAACACCGGGGAGCTGTTTTTT
CSAPQGTNTGELFF
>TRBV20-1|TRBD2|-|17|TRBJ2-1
TGCAGTGCTAGAGGGCTCCGCACTAGCGGGACCTCCAATGAGCAGTTCTTC
CSARGLRTSGTSNEQFF
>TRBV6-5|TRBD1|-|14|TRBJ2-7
TGTGCCAGCAGTTACTTGGGACAGACCTACGAGCAGTACTTC
CASSYLGQTYEQYF
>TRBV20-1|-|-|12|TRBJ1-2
TGCAGTGCTAGAAGGGGGGCGCAGGGCTACACCTTC
CSARRGAQGYTF
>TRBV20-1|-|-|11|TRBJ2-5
TGCAGTGCTTTAAACTGGGAGACCCAGTACTTC
CSALNWETQYF
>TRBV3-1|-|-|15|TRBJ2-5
TGTGCCAGCAGCCAAGTTCCGGCCCCTCGGGAGACCCAGTACTTC
CASSQVPAPRETQYF
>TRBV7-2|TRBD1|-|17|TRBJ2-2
TGTGCCAGCAGCGCCTACCGGGACAGACCGAACACCGGGGAGCTGTTTTTT
CASSAYRDRPNTGELFF
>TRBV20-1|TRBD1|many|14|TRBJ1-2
TGCAGTGCTAGACATGCAGGGGGTGACTATGGCTACACCTTC
CSARHAGGDYGYTF
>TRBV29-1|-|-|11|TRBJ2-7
TGCAGCGTTAAGGGACCCTACGAGCAGTACTTC
CSVKGPYEQYF
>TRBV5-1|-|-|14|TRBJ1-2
TGCGCCAGCAGCTTGTTGGGCAAGGGATATGGCTACGCCTTC
CASSLLGKGYGYAF